Each of the 25 T cell receptor beta chains below was sequenced from the same sample in a study of human thymus T cells. The assay was immunoSEQ multiplex PCR, and TCRdb's table has in-frame clones only and misses some. The data show tens of thousands of clones, 85% to 95% seen once. Sequencing was done on a sample of blood. These receptor sequences come from a boy under three years old with a congenital heart defect but otherwise immunologically healthy.

The rearrangement uses TRBV27 and TRBJ2-7, with 10 bases identical to TRBD1. Unmatched junction bases numbered 4, after V lost 6 bases and J lost 2 bases. There are 14 residues in the CDR3. The V gene's germline CDR1 is MNHEY and CDR2 SMNVEV (reference sequence). CDR3 nucleotide sequence: TGTGCCAGCAGCCGGACAGGGGGGACCTACGAGCAGTACTTC. Residues: CASSRTGGTYEQYF.

This clone appeared a few times. The chain joins TRBV19 to TRBJ1-5; D might be TRBD1 (6 bases). V lost 2 bases and J lost 2, with 7 bases in between. Germline V gene sequence: CDR1 LNHDA, CDR2 SQIVND (reference sequence). CDR3 size: 14 residues. CDR3 sequence (DNA): TGTGCCAGTAGTATATGGACAGGCAATCAGCCCCAGCATTTT. This encodes CASSIWTGNQPQHF.

CDR3 bases: TGTGCCAGCAGCCAAGATGAGGATAACTTTCGGGCGGGAGGGCCGGCAGATACGCAGTATTTT. Translated, it gives CASSQDEDNFRAGGPADTQYF. This chain uses TRBV4-2 with TRBJ2-3; TRBD2 agrees at 9 bases. The CDR3 loop spans 21 amino acids. Germline trimming cut 0 bases from V and 4 bases from J; bases unmatched to any gene: 20. From germline, CDR1 is LGHNA and CDR2 YNFKEQ.

This CDR3 is CASSLFGGLETQYF. DNA for the CDR3: TGTGCCAGCAGCTTGTTCGGGGGTTTAGAGACCCAGTACTTC. The V gene is TRBV5-6, the J gene TRBJ2-5, with a weak D call TRBD2 (6 bases). Germline lookup yields CDR1 SGHDT and CDR2 YYEEEE. The CDR3 runs 14 residues. The ends were cut back, 1 base at V and 4 bases at J, with 11 bases in the middle.

J is TRBJ1-5 and V is TRBV28; D gene uncertain. The length of the CDR3 is 13 residues. Germline CDR1 MDHEN, CDR2 SYDVKM. Trimming took 3 bases from V and 6 from J, leaving 9 bases between them. In DNA, the CDR3 is TGTGCCAGCAGTTTCTCTGGGAGTCAGCCCCAGCATTTT. It codes for CASSFSGSQPQHF.

The DNA for the CDR3 is TGCGCCAGCAGCTGGGGACTAGCGGGTAATAGGGAGCAGTTCTTC. Protein product: CASSWGLAGNREQFF. The rearrangement joins TRBV5-1 to TRBJ2-1, with 12 bases matching TRBD2. V shed 3 bases and J 10 bases; nucleotides not matched to a gene: 8. From germline, CDR1 is SGHRS and CDR2 YFSETQ. This CDR3 region has 15 residues.

The rearrangement links TRBV7-9 to TRBJ2-5, with D perhaps matching TRBD1 (6 bases). Germline CDR1 SEHNR, CDR2 FQNEAQ (reference sequence). Trimming shortened V by 6 bases and J by 5 bases, and 22 bases separated the two germline ends. The CDR3 has 16 residues. The CDR3 loop is CASSYAGTTRGETQYF. CDR3 nucleotides: TGTGCCAGCAGTTATGCCGGGACAACAAGAGGGGAGACCCAGTACTTC.

CDR3 coding DNA: TGTGCCAGTAGTAGATCAGGCGGGGGAAGCAATCAGCCCCAGCATTTT. Residues: CASSRSGGGSNQPQHF. This sequence joins TRBV19 and TRBJ1-5; D might be TRBD1 (5 bases). The germline V gene has CDR1 LNHDA and CDR2 SQIVND (reference sequence). Trimming left V 4 bases short and J 1 base short, with 14 bases between. The CDR3 totals 16 residues.

J is TRBJ2-3 and V is TRBV5-4, with D perhaps matching TRBD2 (6 bases). CDR3 length: 15 residues. The V gene lost 1 base and the J gene lost 5 bases, with 14 bases spanning the gap. Germline CDR1 SGHNT, CDR2 YYREEE (reference sequence). The CDR3 loop reads CASSLSQGLVDTQYF. The CDR3 DNA reads as TGTGCCAGCAGCTTGTCGCAGGGACTGGTAGATACGCAGTATTTT.

The rearrangement joins TRBV19 to TRBJ1-5; the D gene is possibly TRBD1 (6 bases). V lost 1 base and J 0 bases, leaving 16 bases between the germline ends. CDR3 size: 18 residues. Germline-derived CDR1 and CDR2 are LNHDA and SQIVND (reference sequence). The CDR3 nucleotides read TGTGCCAGTAGTATAGTGGGGACACGGCTTTATAGCAATCAGCCCCAGCATTTT. The encoded protein is CASSIVGTRLYSNQPQHF.

The chain links TRBV6-5 to TRBJ2-7; 8 positions match TRBD1. The length of the CDR3 is 13 residues. The junction had 2 bases not matched to a gene; V was cut back by 3 bases and J by 4 bases. Per germline, CDR1 MNHEY and CDR2 SVGAGI. CDR3 in amino acids: CASSYDRGYEQYF. The CDR3 DNA reads TGTGCCAGCAGTTATGACAGGGGTTACGAGCAGTACTTC.

V usage is TRBV7-9 and J usage is TRBJ2-1; possible D gene TRBD2, 6 bases. Germline CDR1 and CDR2: SEHNR and FQNEAQ (reference sequence). With 2 bases removed from V and 5 bases from J, the gap between germline ends came to 10 bases. CDR3 length: 14 residues. The CDR3 loop reads CASSLRTSNNEQFF. The CDR3 bases are TGTGCCAGCAGCTTAAGAACTAGCAACAATGAGCAGTTCTTC.

The chain is built from TRBV5-1 and TRBJ1-1, with a tentative D call TRBD1 (5 bases). V lost 5 bases and J lost 4, with 15 bases in between. Germline assignment: CDR1 SGHRS and CDR2 YFSETQ. This CDR3 is 14 amino acids long. In DNA, the CDR3 is TGCGCCAGCAGGTGGTGGGGCGGAATCACTGAAGCTTTCTTT. Amino acid sequence: CASRWWGGITEAFF.

The chain links TRBV5-6 to TRBJ2-7, with a weak D call TRBD2 (5 bases). Germline CDR1 and CDR2: SGHDT and YYEEEE. The CDR3 runs 16 residues. The V end lost 4 bases, the J end lost 1 base, and 18 bases lay between the germline ends. CDR3 region: CASSPALVRGSYEQYF. CDR3 DNA sequence: TGTGCCAGCAGCCCCGCACTAGTTCGGGGTTCCTACGAGCAGTACTTC.

The chain joins TRBV27 to TRBJ2-1; tentatively, D is TRBD2 (6 bases). Germline V gene sequence: CDR1 MNHEY, CDR2 SMNVEV (reference sequence). The CDR3 runs to 14 residues. Trimming stripped 2 bases from V and 1 base from J, with 6 bases between. The CDR3 spells CASSLAGSYNEQFF. CDR3 nucleotides: TGTGCCAGCAGTTTAGCGGGATCCTACAATGAGCAGTTCTTC.

This clone appeared a single time. The chain joins TRBV12-5 to TRBJ2-5; D might be TRBD2 (6 bases). CDR3 length: 12 amino acids. The germline gives CDR1 LGHNT, CDR2 FRNRAP. V lost 2 bases, J lost 14 bases, and 15 bases lay in between. CDR3 protein: CASGLPPGLQYF. The CDR3, as DNA: TGTGCTAGTGGTTTGCCTCCGGGACTCCAATACTTC.

This sequence joins TRBV28 and TRBJ2-7, with 9 bases aligning to TRBD2. Germline V gene lookup returns CDR1 MDHEN and CDR2 SYDVKM. The length of the CDR3 is 15 residues. The junction had 9 bases not matched to a gene; V was cut back by 5 bases and J by 4 bases. The CDR3: CASSPMTSGPYEQYF. The CDR3 region has the DNA TGTGCCAGCAGTCCAATGACTAGCGGTCCGTACGAGCAGTACTTC.

The chain carries TRBV6-1 and TRBJ2-3; no reliable D call. V gave up 2 bases and J gave up 1 base, with 4 bases separating them. CDR1 is MNHNS and CDR2 is SASEGT in the germline V gene. CDR3 length: 13 residues. The CDR3 DNA reads TGTGCCAGCAGTGAACTTCGCACAGATACGCAGTATTTT. Translated, it gives CASSELRTDTQYF.

This sequence joins TRBV5-6 and TRBJ1-2; no firm D call. V lost 2 bases and J 3 bases, leaving 17 bases between the germline ends. CDR3 size: 16 residues. Germline values: CDR1 SGHDT, CDR2 YYEEEE. DNA of the CDR3: TGTGCCAGCAGCTTTGGAGGTATACCCGTATACTATGGCTACACCTTC. It is translated as CASSFGGIPVYYGYTF.

This chain connects TRBV12-2 to TRBJ2-1; TRBD2, the D gene given by the table, was not confirmed from the DNA. TRBV12-2 is an annotated pseudogene. The CDR3 has 17 amino acids. CDR3 region: CASRSRTSGRHYNEQFF. The CDR3 region has the DNA TGTGCAAGTCGCTCCAGGACTAGCGGGAGGCATTACAATGAGCAGTTCTTC.

This chain uses TRBV5-1 with TRBJ1-2; 9 bases fit TRBD1. The germline CDR1 and CDR2 sequences are SGHRS and YFSETQ. This CDR3 has 16 amino acids. The junction had 9 bases not matched to a gene; V was cut back by 0 bases and J by 6 bases. The CDR3 sequence is CASSLARRGQGNGYTF. CDR3 DNA sequence: TGCGCCAGCAGCTTGGCCCGTAGGGGACAGGGCAATGGCTACACCTTC.

The CDR3, as DNA: TGCGCCAGCAGCTTAGGCCAAGAGACCCAGTACTTC. This codes for CASSLGQETQYF. The gene calls are TRBV5-1 and TRBJ2-5; D not resolved. Trimming shortened V by 2 bases and J by 1 base, and 3 bases separated the two germline ends. The germline CDR1 and CDR2 sequences are SGHRS and YFSETQ. The CDR3 is 12 residues long.

The V and J genes are TRBV27 and TRBJ1-6; no reliable D call. Trimming left V 2 bases short and J 8 bases short, with 7 bases between. CDR1 and CDR2 from the germline V gene are MNHEY and SMNVEV (reference sequence). There are 13 residues in the CDR3. This CDR3 is CASSLGIHSPLHF. Here the CDR3 DNA reads TGTGCCAGCAGTTTAGGGATTCATTCACCCCTCCACTTT.

In its sample, this clone was seen once. The chain couples TRBV5-1 to TRBJ1-5; possible D gene TRBD1, 6 bases. V lost 0 bases and J 6 bases, leaving 10 bases between the germline ends. This CDR3 region has 14 residues. In germline, CDR1 is SGHRS, CDR2 YFSETQ. As DNA, the CDR3 is TGCGCCAGCAGCTTGGCTGGGGGCGGTCAGCCCCAGCATTTT. Translated, it gives CASSLAGGGQPQHF.

The chain carries TRBV7-2 and TRBJ2-5; unclear D gene. The ends were cut back, 2 bases at V and 2 bases at J, with 6 bases in the middle. This CDR3 has 13 residues. CDR1 is SGHTA and CDR2 is FQGNSA in the germline V gene. CDR3 protein: CASSLTDQETQYF. The CDR3 bases are TGTGCCAGCAGCTTAACGGATCAAGAGACCCAGTACTTC.